One and the same sample provided the 22 T cell receptor beta chains below, sequenced in a study of identical twins. One entry per CDR3 protein, called by TCRdb with MiXCR from the 5' RACE reads. The sample lists about 530,000 distinct CDR3 sequences, around 15% seen once, with roughly 0.42% in the top ten. This sample also belongs to another study, concerning yellow fever vaccine responses in identical twins.

Sequenced: CD4+ T cells sorted from blood. The source is a young woman in good health.

This clonotype was seen a handful of times. The chain is built from TRBV7-9 and TRBJ1-6; 9 bases are shared with TRBD1. V was pared by 5 bases and J by 11 bases, with 13 bases of the junction left unmatched. Germline assignment: CDR1 SEHNR and CDR2 FQNEAQ (reference sequence). The length of the CDR3 is 16 residues. In DNA form, the CDR3 reads TGTGCCAGCAGCCCGGACAGGGGTTTAAGAGGAGCACCCCTCCACTTT. As protein: CASSPDRGLRGAPLHF.

This clonotype came up a few times. This chain uses TRBV10-3 with TRBJ2-3; D assignment may be TRBD1 or TRBD2 (5 bases each). Germline V gives CDR1 ENHRY, CDR2 SYGVKD. The CDR3 spans 13 residues. Trimming shortened V by 2 bases and J by 3 bases, and 6 bases separated the two germline ends. CDR3: CAISEGGTDTQYF. As DNA, the CDR3 is TGTGCCATCAGTGAGGGGGGTACAGATACGCAGTATTTT.

This clonotype has only a few counts. The genes are TRBV20-1 and TRBJ1-5; the match to TRBD1 covers 7 bases. This CDR3 has 12 amino acids. Germline V CDR1 and CDR2: DFQATT, SNEGSKA (reference sequence). The CDR3 region is CSRQGGNQPQHF. The CDR3 region has the DNA TGCAGCCGACAGGGTGGCAATCAGCCCCAGCATTTT.

This clonotype came up a few times. This chain connects TRBV2 to TRBJ2-3; D call uncertain. The CDR3 runs 12 residues. CDR1 and CDR2 (germline): SNHLY, FYNNEI. V lost 7 bases and J lost 1, with 6 bases in between. For the CDR3, the DNA is TGTGCCAGCAATCCCGGCACAGATACGCAGTATTTT. This gives the protein CASNPGTDTQYF.

This clonotype was found a few times. The chain is built from TRBV10-3 and TRBJ2-3; D remains ambiguous. Germline values: CDR1 ENHRY, CDR2 SYGVKD. V lost 1 base to trimming and J lost 0 bases, with 8 bases between them. CDR3 length: 15 residues. CDR3 in amino acids: CAISEFRSSTDTQYF. The CDR3 DNA sequence: TGTGCCATCAGTGAGTTTCGGAGTAGCACAGATACGCAGTATTTT.

This clonotype was seen only a few times. The chain employs TRBV19 and TRBJ1-1; D gene uncertain. Trimming removed 1 base at V and 6 bases at J, with 12 bases between. CDR1 LNHDA and CDR2 SQIVND come from the germline V gene (reference sequence). The CDR3 spans 14 residues. DNA for the CDR3: TGTGCCAGTAGTATAGGCGGGGTAAAGGCTGAAGCTTTCTTT. This translates into CASSIGGVKAEAFF.

The rearrangement joins TRBV18 to TRBJ2-7; TRBD2 is a possible D gene (5 bases). The germline CDR1 and CDR2 sequences are KGHSH and LQKENI. V gave up 0 bases and J gave up 2 bases, with 11 bases separating them. The CDR3 totals 15 residues. The CDR3 sequence: CASSPPAGGTYEQYF. CDR3 in DNA: TGTGCCAGCTCACCACCGGCGGGCGGAACCTACGAGCAGTACTTC.

This chain joins TRBV12-3 or TRBV12-4 and TRBJ1-4, with no clear D. Trimming shortened V by 2 bases and J by 6 bases, and 7 bases separated the two germline ends. This CDR3 has 13 amino acids. The CDR3 DNA sequence: TGTGCCAGCAGTTTATGGGCAGATGAAAAACTGTTTTTT. Translated, it gives CASSLWADEKLFF.

V is TRBV6-2 or TRBV6-3 and J is TRBJ2-1; TRBD1 or TRBD2 may be the D gene (6 bases each). The germline gives CDR1 MNHEY, CDR2 SVGEGT. There are 15 residues in the CDR3. Deletions cut 2 bases from V and 4 bases from J, with 12 bases between. CDR3 loop: CASSYRGARYNEQFF. CDR3 DNA: TGTGCCAGCAGTTACAGGGGGGCAAGGTACAATGAGCAGTTCTTC.

The V gene is TRBV10-3, the J gene TRBJ1-4, with D tentatively TRBD1 (6 bases). Germline lookup yields CDR1 ENHRY and CDR2 SYGVKD. The germline V and J ends were trimmed by 4 bases and 3 bases, with 12 bases remaining between them. The CDR3 is 15 amino acids. CDR3 amino acids: CAISAGGASNEKLFF. The CDR3 nucleotides read TGTGCCATCAGTGCCGGGGGCGCCTCTAATGAAAAACTGTTTTTT.

V gene TRBV12-3 or TRBV12-4 combines with J gene TRBJ2-7; D is possibly TRBD1 (5 bases). CDR3 length: 14 residues. V dropped 3 bases and J dropped 0 bases, with 9 bases sitting between them. CDR3 amino acids: CASSFDSHSYEQYF. The CDR3 bases are TGTGCCAGCAGTTTTGACAGCCACTCCTACGAGCAGTACTTC.

This clonotype was counted at least ten times. This chain uses TRBV15 with TRBJ2-3; TRBD1 is a possible D gene (6 bases). V was cut by 1 base and J by 3 bases, with 14 bases left in between. The CDR3 consists of 16 residues. CDR1 and CDR2 (germline): LNHNV, YYDKDF (reference sequence). CDR3 nucleotide sequence: TGTGCCACCAGCAGAGGAGGGGGACCCTCTACAGATACGCAGTATTTT. This codes for CATSRGGGPSTDTQYF.

This rearrangement joins TRBV20-1 to TRBJ2-1; D is uncertain. V dropped 0 bases and J dropped 6 bases, with 9 bases sitting between them. This CDR3 is built from 13 residues. From germline, CDR1 is DFQATT and CDR2 SNEGSKA (reference sequence). Here the CDR3 reads CSARDPSSNEQFF. The DNA for the CDR3 is TGCAGTGCTAGAGATCCCAGCAGCAATGAGCAGTTCTTC.

V usage is TRBV28 and J usage is TRBJ2-1; D ambiguous. The CDR3 spans 14 residues. The V end lost 4 bases, the J end lost 5 bases, and 12 bases lay between the germline ends. Germline CDR1 reads MDHEN; CDR2 reads SYDVKM. The CDR3 nucleotides are TGTGCCAGCAGTTCCCTGCGGACCCACAATGAGCAGTTCTTC. Protein product: CASSSLRTHNEQFF.

The genes are TRBV20-1 and TRBJ1-1; 8 bases fit TRBD1. The germline CDR1 and CDR2 sequences are DFQATT and SNEGSKA (reference sequence). Trimming took 6 bases from V and 0 from J; bases not matched to a gene: 9. The CDR3 covers 15 residues. CDR3 DNA sequence: TGCAGTGCGCCGGACAGGGCTTTCTTGAACACTGAAGCTTTCTTT. It encodes CSAPDRAFLNTEAFF.

J is TRBJ2-3 and V is TRBV5-1; perhaps TRBD1 as D (5 bases). The V end was cut by 2 bases, the J end by 1 base, with 14 bases between. Per germline, CDR1 SGHRS and CDR2 YFSETQ. This CDR3 is 16 amino acids long. This CDR3 reads CASSFGYQGRTDTQYF. DNA for the CDR3: TGCGCCAGCAGCTTCGGGTACCAGGGTCGCACAGATACGCAGTATTTT.

The V gene is TRBV6-6, the J gene TRBJ2-7; unclear D gene. This CDR3 comprises 12 residues. Trimming pared 0 bases from V and 6 bases from J, leaving 6 bases between. Germline V gene lookup returns CDR1 MNHNY and CDR2 SVGAGI (reference sequence). The CDR3 spells CASSYSVGEQYF. In nucleotides, the CDR3 is TGTGCCAGCAGTTACTCTGTGGGCGAGCAGTACTTC.

In its sample, this clonotype was seen a few times. This chain joins TRBV5-1 and TRBJ2-1, with unresolved D. Germline CDR1 SGHRS, CDR2 YFSETQ. The CDR3 spans 17 residues. V lost 7 bases and J lost 0, with 20 bases in between. For the CDR3, the DNA is TGCGCCAGCGCCCCCGGTGGGTTCTGGAGCTCCTACAATGAGCAGTTCTTC. It encodes CASAPGGFWSSYNEQFF.

This clonotype was recorded a few times. The chain carries TRBV7-8 and TRBJ2-2, with D unclear. V lost 5 bases and J 4 bases, leaving 11 bases between the germline ends. Germline V lookup: CDR1 SGHVS, CDR2 FQNEAQ. The length of the CDR3 is 14 residues. CDR3 bases: TGTGCCAGCAGCCCCAAGACTCCCACCGGGGAGCTGTTTTTT. Translation: CASSPKTPTGELFF.

This clonotype was seen more than once but under ten times. The V gene is TRBV13, the J gene TRBJ2-1; D might be TRBD2 (5 bases). Trimming pared 3 bases from V and 4 bases from J, leaving 13 bases between. Germline loops: CDR1 PRHDT, CDR2 FYEKMQ (reference sequence). This CDR3 spans 15 amino acids. CDR3 in DNA: TGTGCCAGCAGCTTCGGGAAGCGCCTGTACAATGAGCAGTTCTTC. Translated, it gives CASSFGKRLYNEQFF.

By sample share, this clonotype is medium-sized (0.01 to 0.1%). The rearrangement links TRBV12-3 or TRBV12-4 to TRBJ2-5, with TRBD2 as a possible D gene (5 bases). The V and J ends lost 5 bases and 0 bases respectively, with 13 bases between them. The CDR3 length is 15 residues. The CDR3 DNA reads TGTGCCAGCAGTCCCCCGGACTGGTACCAAGAGACCCAGTACTTC. This encodes CASSPPDWYQETQYF.

This clonotype was detected a few times. The V and J genes are TRBV2 and TRBJ2-4, with TRBD2 as a possible D gene (5 bases). There are 16 residues in the CDR3. Germline CDR1 reads SNHLY; CDR2 reads FYNNEI. V lost 1 base to trimming and J lost 2 bases, with 12 bases between them. CDR3 loop: CASSEEYERTKNIQYF. The CDR3 nucleotides are TGTGCCAGCAGTGAAGAATACGAGCGGACCAAAAACATTCAGTACTTC.